One and the same sample provided the 24 T cell receptor beta chains below, sequenced in a study of shared clonotypes between healthy human individuals. Clones were read by immunoSEQ multiplex PCR, and TCRdb kept only the in-frame ones, dropping some. The data show under 600,000 clones, around 97% seen once. Sequenced input: naive CD4+ T cells sorted from blood. This sample's subset: CD45RA+ positively selected. These receptors were obtained from a woman aged 25 to 45 in good health.

Remarks on this clone: The same CDR3 arises from other DNA sequences in this sample as well. V and J are TRBV28 and TRBJ2-7; TRBD1 agrees at 8 bases. The CDR3 has 14 amino acids. Germline values: CDR1 MDHEN, CDR2 SYDVKM. V lost 3 bases and J lost 1; bases outside the gene matches: 2. The CDR3 DNA reads TGTGCCAGCAGTTTGGGGACAGGATCCTACGAGCAGTACTTC. It translates to CASSLGTGSYEQYF.

The CDR3 sequence: CASSSRGYASGMGHTGELFF. The CDR3 nucleotides are TGTGCCAGCAGTTCCCGGGGGTATGCTAGCGGGATGGGGCACACCGGGGAGCTGTTTTTT. The gene calls are TRBV28 and TRBJ2-2; 9 bases agree with TRBD2. Germline V gives CDR1 MDHEN, CDR2 SYDVKM. The CDR3 runs to 20 residues. The ends lost 4 bases at V and 3 bases at J; junction bases unmatched: 18. The variable domain in full, with the rest retrieved from reference TRBV28 and TRBJ2-2, is DVKVTQSSRYLVKRTGEKVFLECVQDMDHENMFWYRQDPGLGLRLIYFSYDVKMKEKGDIPEGYSVSREKKERFSLILESASTNQTSMYLCASSSRGYASGMGHTGELFFGEGSRLTVL.

This chain links TRBV28 with TRBJ1-5, with 7 bases aligning to TRBD1. This CDR3 has 19 residues. J lost 0 bases, V lost 0 bases, and 11 bases had no gene match. CDR1 is MDHEN and CDR2 is SYDVKM in the germline V gene. The CDR3 spells CASSLWNRGGGFSNQPQHF. In DNA form, the CDR3 reads TGTGCCAGCAGTTTATGGAATCGAGGGGGCGGTTTTAGCAATCAGCCCCAGCATTTT.

In its sample, this clone was seen once. As DNA, the CDR3 is TGTGCCAGCAGTGTTCAGGGGCCTAACACTGAAGCTTTCTTT. This encodes CASSVQGPNTEAFF. The chain employs TRBV2 and TRBJ1-1, with D perhaps matching TRBD1 (6 bases). This CDR3 is 14 amino acids long. V lost 4 bases and J lost 2, with 11 bases in between. Per the germline V gene, CDR1 is SNHLY and CDR2 is FYNNEI.

This clone was seen just once. The chain links TRBV7-9 to TRBJ2-7, with TRBD1 identical over 7 bases. The CDR3 runs 13 residues. V gave up 4 bases and J gave up 4 bases; unmatched junction bases: 4. CDR1 SEHNR and CDR2 FQNEAQ come from the germline V gene (reference sequence). The CDR3 sequence: CASSSYRGYEQYF. The CDR3 region has the DNA TGTGCCAGCAGCTCATACAGGGGATACGAGCAGTACTTC.

The chain carries TRBV13 and TRBJ2-2; D is unclear. The CDR3 extends over 13 amino acids. Trimming removed 1 base at V and 4 bases at J, with 4 bases between. CDR1 PRHDT and CDR2 FYEKMQ come from the germline V gene (reference sequence). DNA for the CDR3: TGTGCCAGCAGCTTAGCGCTCACCGGGGAGCTGTTTTTT. This encodes CASSLALTGELFF.

The genes are TRBV6-5 and TRBJ2-5, with D maybe TRBD1 (5 bases). Gene TRBJ2-7 matches the end of the DNA better, so the J call may be wrong. CDR3 size: 15 residues. Germline assignment: CDR1 MNHEY and CDR2 SVGAGI. CDR3 protein: CASSYGAGPSYEQYF. Here the CDR3 DNA reads TGTGCCAGCAGTTACGGGGCAGGTCCTTCCTACGAGCAGTACTTC.

V is TRBV28 and J is TRBJ2-3; 8 bases are shared with TRBD1. Trimming at V came to 4 bases and at J to 2 bases, leaving 5 bases not matched to a gene. The CDR3 length is 15 residues. Germline assignment: CDR1 MDHEN and CDR2 SYDVKM. CDR3 bases: TGTGCCAGCAGTTCCCGGACAGGGTTCACAGATACGCAGTATTTT. It is translated as CASSSRTGFTDTQYF.

The CDR3 protein is CASSLKQSFSEKLFF. CDR3 bases: TGTGCCAGCAGTTTGAAACAAAGCTTTAGTGAAAAACTGTTTTTT. The rearrangement uses TRBV27 and TRBJ1-4; D gene ambiguous. This CDR3 comprises 15 residues. CDR1 MNHEY and CDR2 SMNVEV come from the germline V gene (reference sequence). Trimming took off 3 bases at V and 7 bases at J, with 15 bases between the two ends.

The rearrangement links TRBV19 to TRBJ1-3; D unresolved. The V end lost 3 bases, the J end lost 0 bases, and 3 bases lay between the germline ends. The CDR3 is 13 amino acids. Germline assignment: CDR1 LNHDA and CDR2 SQIVND (reference sequence). The CDR3 DNA reads as TGTGCCAGTAGTATCAGCTCTGGAAACACCATATATTTT. It encodes CASSISSGNTIYF.

The chain is built from TRBV28 and TRBJ1-1; TRBD1 matches 8 bases. V dropped 3 bases and J dropped 10; count of bases not matched to a gene: 4. This CDR3 has 12 amino acids. Germline V gene lookup returns CDR1 MDHEN and CDR2 SYDVKM. In DNA form, the CDR3 reads TGTGCCAGCAGTTTTCAGGGGGCGCGAGCTTTCTTT. Its protein product is CASSFQGARAFF.

This clone was picked up one time. The CDR3 is CAIGTGAAIGHNEQFF. Here the CDR3 DNA reads TGTGCCATTGGGACAGGGGCCGCCATCGGGCACAATGAGCAGTTCTTC. The V call is TRBV10-3, the J call TRBJ2-1; 10 nucleotides match TRBD1. CDR1 ENHRY and CDR2 SYGVKD come from the germline V gene. The V gene end was trimmed by 9 bases and the J gene end by 5 bases; junction bases not matched to a gene: 13. CDR3 length equals 16 residues.

J is TRBJ2-3 and V is TRBV2; 8 bases map to TRBD2. CDR3 length equals 14 residues. Per the germline V gene, CDR1 is SNHLY and CDR2 is FYNNEI. Trimming cost V 9 bases and J 0 bases; bases outside gene matches: 5. The CDR3 DNA is TGTGCCAGGCAGGGCGGGAGGAGCACAGATACGCAGTATTTT. Translated: CARQGGRSTDTQYF.

This rearrangement joins TRBV14 to TRBJ1-2, with no clear D. The CDR3 covers 15 residues. Trimming removed 0 bases from V and 4 bases from J, with 12 bases in between. Germline CDR1 and CDR2: SGHDN and FVKESK. CDR3 bases: TGTGCCAGCAGCCAAGACCGTGAAGGACGCTATGGCTACACCTTC. Translating gives CASSQDREGRYGYTF.

The chain couples TRBV18 to TRBJ1-2; maybe TRBD1 (5 bases). Trimming left V 2 bases short and J 8 bases short, with 12 bases between. The CDR3 spans 13 residues. CDR1 KGHSH and CDR2 LQKENI come from the germline V gene. CDR3 in amino acids: CASSPGGALGYTF. DNA of the CDR3: TGTGCCAGCTCACCAGGAGGGGCGCTCGGCTACACCTTC.

The V gene is TRBV7-2, the J gene TRBJ2-7; 9 bases are shared with TRBD1. The CDR3 covers 15 residues. Unmatched junction bases numbered 4, after V lost 1 base and J lost 3 bases. The germline gives CDR1 SGHTA, CDR2 FQGNSA. CDR3 sequence reads: CASSLEGTGIYEQYF. The CDR3 DNA reads as TGTGCCAGCAGCTTAGAAGGGACAGGGATCTACGAGCAGTACTTC.

This rearrangement joins TRBV11-2 to TRBJ1-3; TRBD1 matches 7 bases. The ends lost 5 bases at V and 8 bases at J; junction bases unmatched: 9. The CDR3 has 14 residues. The germline V gene encodes CDR1 SGHAT and CDR2 FQNNGV. The DNA of the CDR3 is TGTGCCAGCAGCGACTACACAGGGGCGGACACCATATATTTT. Its translation: CASSDYTGADTIYF. The full variable domain, its missing parts supplied by reference TRBV11-2 and TRBJ1-3, is EAGVAQSPRYKIIEKRQSVAFWCNPISGHATLYWYQQILGQGPKLLIQFQNNGVVDDSQLPKDRFSAERLKGVDSTLKIQPAKLEDSAVYLCASSDYTGADTIYFGEGSWLTVV.

This chain joins TRBV15 and TRBJ1-5, with D possibly TRBD1 on 6 matching bases. With 1 base removed from V and 0 bases from J, the gap between germline ends came to 22 bases. Germline V gene lookup returns CDR1 LNHNV and CDR2 YYDKDF (reference sequence). The CDR3 is made up of 20 amino acids. CDR3: CATSRGDTGALSYSNQPQHF. CDR3 nucleotides: TGTGCCACCAGCAGAGGGGACACCGGGGCCTTGTCCTATAGCAATCAGCCCCAGCATTTT.

The CDR3 DNA is TGTGCCAGCAGCCAAGTTAAGGACGGGAGGAATGATCACGAGCAGTACTTC. This encodes CASSQVKDGRNDHEQYF. The rearrangement joins TRBV14 to TRBJ2-7; TRBD2 agrees at 7 bases. With 1 base clipped from V and 5 bases from J, the junction kept 14 bases outside the gene matches. CDR1 and CDR2 (germline): SGHDN, FVKESK. The CDR3 is 17 amino acids.

This sequence joins TRBV28 and TRBJ2-1, with 8 positions matching TRBD2. This CDR3 region has 17 residues. Per the germline V gene, CDR1 is MDHEN and CDR2 is SYDVKM. V shed 6 bases and J 5 bases; nucleotides not matched to a gene: 15. CDR3 loop: CASSPNLGGVSNNEQFF. The CDR3 DNA reads as TGTGCCAGCAGCCCAAACCTCGGGGGGGTCTCAAACAATGAGCAGTTCTTC.

The rearrangement joins TRBV28 to TRBJ1-2, with D tentatively TRBD1 (5 bases). V lost 5 bases to trimming and J lost 2 bases, with 15 bases between them. Germline V gives CDR1 MDHEN, CDR2 SYDVKM. The CDR3 is 15 amino acids. The chain's CDR3 is CASSPRGAGNYGYTF. DNA for the CDR3: TGTGCCAGCAGTCCCCGCGGGGCAGGGAACTATGGCTACACCTTC.

This chain connects TRBV5-4 to TRBJ2-7; 8 positions agree with TRBD1. Germline V gene lookup returns CDR1 SGHNT and CDR2 YYREEE (reference sequence). This CDR3 comprises 17 residues. The V segment lost 0 bases and the J segment 3 bases; nucleotides outside the gene matches: 11. The chain's CDR3 is CASSLVPRTGLHYEQYF. The DNA for the CDR3 is TGTGCCAGCAGCTTGGTCCCTAGGACAGGGTTACACTACGAGCAGTACTTC.

This chain uses TRBV27 with TRBJ2-5; D uncertain. The CDR3 sequence is 12 residues long. Deletions cut 6 bases from V and 4 bases from J, with 9 bases between. Germline lookup yields CDR1 MNHEY and CDR2 SMNVEV (reference sequence). The DNA for the CDR3 is TGTGCCAGCAGCGGACCCGGAGAGACCCAGTACTTC. As protein: CASSGPGETQYF.

The chain is built from TRBV5-1 and TRBJ1-1, with TRBD1 identical over 9 bases. Germline V lookup: CDR1 SGHRS, CDR2 YFSETQ. The J segment lost 9 bases and the V segment lost 4 bases, leaving 10 bases of the junction unmatched. The CDR3 consists of 14 residues. The CDR3 sequence is CASSTTGTGIKAFF. The CDR3 bases are TGCGCCAGCAGCACAACCGGGACAGGGATCAAAGCTTTCTTT.